These 21 T cell receptor beta chains were all obtained from the same sample, sequenced in a study of T cell responses to AZD1222 COVID-19 vaccine. The repertoire was sequenced with immunoSEQ multiplex PCR; TCRdb's copy has only in-frame clones and lacks some. Of approximately 190,000 clones in the sample, roughly 93% were seen once. The specimen was peripheral blood, collected on day 0 of AZD1222 vaccination. The receptor source for this set is an adult in good health.

J is TRBJ2-1 and V is TRBV2, with D possibly being TRBD2 (6 bases). Trimming took off 4 bases at V and 4 bases at J, with 17 bases between the two ends. The CDR3 runs to 16 residues. Looked up from germline, CDR1 is SNHLY and CDR2 is FYNNEI. The CDR3 sequence: CASSVPPGEEYNEQFF. The CDR3 nucleotides read TGTGCCAGCAGTGTACCCCCGGGGGAAGAGTACAATGAGCAGTTCTTC. Complete variable domain (other parts from reference TRBV2 and TRBJ2-1): EPEVTQTPSHQVTQMGQEVILRCVPISNHLYFYWYRQILGQKVEFLVSFYNNEISEKSEIFDDQFSVERPDGSNFTLKIRSTKLEDSAMYFCASSVPPGEEYNEQFFGPGTRLTVL.

The chain couples TRBV5-1 to TRBJ1-2, with D hard to call. This CDR3 has 12 residues. Germline V gene sequence: CDR1 SGHRS, CDR2 YFSETQ. V was cut by 0 bases and J by 3 bases, with 3 bases left in between. CDR3 nucleotide sequence: TGCGCCAGCAGCTTGGACCACTATGGCTACACCTTC. This sequence encodes CASSLDHYGYTF.

The gene calls are TRBV27 and TRBJ2-1, with 12 nucleotides matching TRBD2. CDR1 MNHEY and CDR2 SMNVEV come from the germline V gene (reference sequence). The CDR3 extends over 16 amino acids. The junction had 6 bases not matched to a gene; V was cut back by 3 bases and J by 6 bases. DNA for the CDR3: TGTGCCAGCAGTTTGATGACTAGCGGGAGACCCAATGAGCAGTTCTTC. Translation: CASSLMTSGRPNEQFF.

J is TRBJ1-2 and V is TRBV6-5; D unresolved. V shed 7 bases and J shed 6 bases, with 18 bases lying between them. The CDR3 sequence is 14 residues long. Germline V gene lookup returns CDR1 MNHEY and CDR2 SVGAGI. The CDR3 spells CASKAENSGNGYTF. The CDR3 DNA is TGTGCCAGCAAGGCGGAAAACTCTGGGAATGGCTACACCTTC.

The chain is built from TRBV4-1 and TRBJ2-3; D possibly uses TRBD1 or TRBD2 (6 bases each). There are 17 residues in the CDR3. CDR1 MGHRA and CDR2 YSYEKL come from the germline V gene. Trimming took off 4 bases at V and 6 bases at J, with 23 bases between the two ends. The CDR3: CASSPGGGYGVADTQYF. CDR3 coding DNA: TGCGCCAGCAGCCCCGGAGGGGGGTACGGGGTAGCGGATACGCAGTATTTT.

This clone occurred once. This CDR3 reads CASAGQDDKFRTF. CDR3 nucleotides: TGTGCCAGTGCGGGACAGGACGACAAGTTTCGGACCTTC. The rearrangement links TRBV3-1 (or the pseudogene TRBV3-2) to TRBJ1-2; 8 nucleotides align to TRBD1. CDR1 LGHDT and CDR2 YNNKEL come from the germline V gene (reference sequence). The CDR3 is made up of 13 amino acids. V lost 9 bases to trimming and J lost 14 bases; unmatched junction nucleotides: 17.

The chain carries TRBV7-2 and TRBJ1-1; D possibly corresponds to TRBD1 (5 bases). CDR1 SGHTA and CDR2 FQGNSA come from the germline V gene. V was shortened by 5 bases and J by 1 base, with 17 bases between the two germline ends. The CDR3 is 16 amino acids. Written as DNA, the CDR3 is TGTGCCAGCAGCCCATGGGGGGATAGAGGGAACACTGAAGCTTTCTTT. Translation: CASSPWGDRGNTEAFF.

The chain links TRBV15 to TRBJ1-1; perhaps TRBD1 as D (5 bases). V was trimmed by 1 base and J by 0 bases, leaving 9 bases between them. The CDR3 contains 15 residues. The germline V gene has CDR1 LNHNV and CDR2 YYDKDF (reference sequence). The CDR3 here is CATSRVRGVNTEAFF. The CDR3 nucleotides read TGTGCCACCAGCAGAGTGCGGGGGGTGAACACTGAAGCTTTCTTT.

The chain is built from TRBV20-1 and TRBJ2-4, with TRBD1 as a possible D gene (5 bases). CDR3 size: 14 residues. V was clipped by 3 bases and J by 0 bases, with 9 bases between them. Germline V gene lookup returns CDR1 DFQATT and CDR2 SNEGSKA (reference sequence). CDR3 region: CSASPGLAKNIQYF. The CDR3 nucleotides read TGCAGTGCTAGTCCAGGGCTAGCCAAAAACATTCAGTACTTC.

The J gene is TRBJ2-1, the V gene TRBV7-9; 7 bases align to TRBD2. This CDR3 comprises 14 residues. V shed 4 bases and J 6 bases; nucleotides not matched to a gene: 6. Per germline, CDR1 SEHNR and CDR2 FQNEAQ (reference sequence). The CDR3 region has the DNA TGTGCCAGCAGCTCGCGGGAGCTCGGCAATGAGCAGTTCTTC. It codes for CASSSRELGNEQFF.

The genes are TRBV6-2 or TRBV6-3 and TRBJ1-1; D call uncertain. Trimming took 2 bases from V and 3 from J, leaving 13 bases between them. Germline loops: CDR1 MNHEY, CDR2 SVGEGT. The CDR3 runs 15 residues. The CDR3 region has the DNA TGTGCCAGCAGTTACCCCCTGCTTGGGGACACTGAAGCTTTCTTT. Residues: CASSYPLLGDTEAFF.

This chain connects TRBV9 to TRBJ2-2, with no clear D. Trimming took off 0 bases at V and 0 bases at J, with 12 bases between the two ends. The germline V gene has CDR1 SGDLS and CDR2 YYNGEE. CDR3 size: 17 residues. DNA for the CDR3: TGTGCCAGCAGCGTAGATGGGCCCGAAACGAACACCGGGGAGCTGTTTTTT. Residues: CASSVDGPETNTGELFF.

This sequence joins TRBV6-6 and TRBJ2-1, with 11 bases aligning to TRBD2. The germline gives CDR1 MNHNY, CDR2 SVGAGI (reference sequence). With V trimmed by 2 bases and J by 8 bases, 8 bases remained unmatched. There are 16 residues in the CDR3. The CDR3: CASSYLRLAGGDEQFF. The CDR3 DNA follows: TGTGCCAGCAGTTACCTTCGGCTAGCGGGAGGAGATGAGCAGTTCTTC.

The rearrangement uses TRBV29-1 and TRBJ2-1; D is uncertain. Germline V gene data show CDR1 as SQVTM and CDR2 as ANQGSEA. The CDR3 has 14 amino acids. V was trimmed by 7 bases and J by 8 bases, leaving 21 bases between them. The CDR3 DNA reads as TGCAGCGCCTTTGAAGCCATAGGCGATTATGAGCAGTTCTTC. This translates into CSAFEAIGDYEQFF.

The chain recombines TRBV5-8 with TRBJ1-5; TRBD1 matches 8 bases. The germline V gene has CDR1 SGHTS and CDR2 YDEGEE. The J segment lost 2 bases and the V segment lost 3 bases, leaving 7 bases of the junction unmatched. This CDR3 spans 16 amino acids. The CDR3 DNA sequence: TGTGCCAGCAGCTCAACCGACAGGGGTGGCAATCAGCCCCAGCATTTT. Amino acid sequence: CASSSTDRGGNQPQHF.

The chain recombines TRBV29-1 with TRBJ2-1; either TRBD1 or TRBD2 may supply D (5 bases each). The germline gives CDR1 SQVTM, CDR2 ANQGSEA. Trimming removed 7 bases from V and 9 bases from J, with 22 bases in between. This CDR3 has 14 amino acids. The CDR3 sequence is CSADRDAVIGEQFF. The CDR3 bases are TGCAGCGCTGACCGGGACGCAGTCATTGGTGAGCAGTTCTTC.

The CDR3 DNA reads TGTGCCACCCAGTCGTGGCTAGCGGGGGCCGGGGAGCTGTTTTTT. Translating it yields CATQSWLAGAGELFF. The rearrangement uses TRBV19 and TRBJ2-2, with 10 bases matching TRBD2. With V trimmed by 10 bases and J by 6 bases, 11 bases remained unmatched. Looked up from germline, CDR1 is LNHDA and CDR2 is SQIVND (reference sequence). The CDR3 runs 15 residues.

This chain uses TRBV11-2 with TRBJ2-3; perhaps TRBD1 as D (6 bases). Deletions cut 3 bases from V and 4 bases from J, with 14 bases between. The CDR3 spans 15 residues. Germline V gene lookup returns CDR1 SGHAT and CDR2 FQNNGV. CDR3 in DNA: TGTGCCAGCAGCTTGGGGGCACTCCCGCCAGATACGCAGTATTTT. Translated, it gives CASSLGALPPDTQYF.

The gene calls are TRBV7-8 and TRBJ2-5, with 9 bases lining up with TRBD1. The V and J ends lost 5 bases and 2 bases, in that order; junction bases with no gene match: 6. Germline V gives CDR1 SGHVS, CDR2 FQNEAQ. The CDR3 contains 15 residues. CDR3 loop: CASSQGQGMQETQYF. CDR3 nucleotides: TGTGCCAGCAGCCAAGGACAGGGGATGCAAGAGACCCAGTACTTC.

V is TRBV18 and J is TRBJ2-7; D ambiguous. The ends were cut back, 2 bases at V and 6 bases at J, with 14 bases in the middle. This CDR3 is built from 14 residues. Per germline, CDR1 KGHSH and CDR2 LQKENI. The CDR3 coding sequence is TGTGCCAGCTCACCAAAAGTCTCCTCCGGCGAGCAGTACTTC. It codes for CASSPKVSSGEQYF.

V usage is TRBV6-5 and J usage is TRBJ1-2; 10 bases are a match to TRBD1. Losses at the gene ends were 6 bases for V and 13 bases for J; bases not matched to a gene: 14. The CDR3 is 14 amino acids. Looked up from germline, CDR1 is MNHEY and CDR2 is SVGAGI. The CDR3 reads CASSAIGTGEGLTF. CDR3 in DNA: TGTGCCAGCAGCGCAATTGGGACAGGGGAGGGACTCACCTTC.